Shown below are 9 T cell receptor beta chains from a single sample sequenced in a study of cytomegalovirus exposure and HLA in healthy donors. Data came from immunoSEQ multiplex PCR; TCRdb stores just in-frame clones and leaves some out. The data contain approximately 160,000 clones, approximately 84% of them singletons. The specimen was PBMCs. These receptors all stem from a man younger than 40 in good health and CMV-seropositive.

This clone was seen repeatedly, ten times or more. The chain links TRBV2 to TRBJ1-5; the D is unclear. Per germline, CDR1 SNHLY and CDR2 FYNNEI. Trimming removed 4 bases at V and 9 bases at J, with 10 bases between. The CDR3 is 12 amino acids. The CDR3 sequence is CASSGPYLPQHF. The CDR3, as DNA: TGTGCCAGCAGTGGTCCCTATCTGCCCCAGCATTTT.

This chain joins TRBV7-8 and TRBJ2-6; D gene unclear. Germline CDR1 and CDR2: SGHVS and FQNEAQ. The CDR3 extends over 17 amino acids. V was clipped by 6 bases and J by 4 bases, with 19 bases between them. In nucleotides, the CDR3 is TGTGCCAGCAGTTCGAATCCTCAGGTATCCGGGGCCAACGTCCTGACTTTC. It yields the protein CASSSNPQVSGANVLTF.

This chain uses TRBV18 with TRBJ2-3; TRBD2 matches at 10 bases. V lost 0 bases and J lost 4; bases outside the gene matches: 4. This CDR3 comprises 16 residues. The germline V gene has CDR1 KGHSH and CDR2 LQKENI. CDR3 sequence: CASSPPEGLAPDTQYF. Here the CDR3 DNA reads TGTGCCAGCTCACCACCGGAGGGACTAGCGCCAGATACGCAGTATTTT.

The CDR3 nucleotides are TGTGCCAGCATGAGGGTAGGGAATCAGCCCCAGCATTTT. It yields the protein CASMRVGNQPQHF. The chain has TRBV6-6 and TRBJ1-5; unclear D gene. V was shortened by 7 bases and J by 4 bases, with 11 bases between the two germline ends. The CDR3 consists of 13 residues. CDR1 MNHNY and CDR2 SVGAGI come from the germline V gene (reference sequence).

V usage is TRBV9 and J usage is TRBJ1-5; TRBD1 agrees at 9 bases. V was clipped by 3 bases and J by 2 bases; unmatched bases: 3. CDR1 and CDR2 from the germline V gene are SGDLS and YYNGEE. The length of the CDR3 is 15 residues. CDR3 protein: CASSDRQGGNQPQHF. The CDR3, as DNA: TGTGCCAGCAGCGATCGACAGGGGGGCAATCAGCCCCAGCATTTT.

V gene TRBV27 combines with J gene TRBJ2-5; 9 nucleotides match TRBD2. The CDR3 extends over 14 amino acids. Germline V lookup: CDR1 MNHEY, CDR2 SMNVEV (reference sequence). V lost 4 bases and J lost 5; bases outside the gene matches: 5. The CDR3 sequence is CASSSGLAKETQYF. The CDR3 DNA reads as TGTGCCAGCAGTTCCGGACTAGCGAAGGAGACCCAGTACTTC.

The chain recombines TRBV5-1 with TRBJ2-2; TRBD2 matches at 9 bases. The CDR3 has 18 residues. The germline V gene has CDR1 SGHRS and CDR2 YFSETQ. J gave up 3 bases and V 1 base, and 10 bases lay outside the gene matches. The CDR3: CASSLYLLRGRDTGELFF. DNA for the CDR3: TGCGCCAGCAGCTTGTACTTACTGCGCGGGAGGGACACCGGGGAGCTGTTTTTT.

The V call is TRBV9, the J call TRBJ1-1; D not resolved. There are 14 residues in the CDR3. V dropped 0 bases and J dropped 4 bases, with 10 bases sitting between them. Germline CDR1 SGDLS, CDR2 YYNGEE. In DNA, the CDR3 is TGTGCCAGCAGCGTAGTTACGGGTCCCACTGAAGCTTTCTTT. This translates into CASSVVTGPTEAFF.

The gene calls are TRBV7-3 and TRBJ2-7; 7 positions match TRBD1. Trimming at V came to 2 bases and at J to 4 bases, leaving 8 bases not matched to a gene. The CDR3 spans 15 residues. Germline V lookup: CDR1 SGHTA, CDR2 FQGTGA. CDR3 nucleotide sequence: TGTGCCAGCAGCTTATGGGGCAGGGGGAAATACGAGCAGTACTTC. The encoded protein is CASSLWGRGKYEQYF. The full variable domain, rest sourced from reference TRBV7-3 and TRBJ2-7, is GAGVSQTPSNKVTEKGKYVELRCDPISGHTALYWYRQSLGQGPEFLIYFQGTGAADDSGLPNDRFFAVRPEGSVSTLKIQRTERGDSAVYLCASSLWGRGKYEQYFGPGTRLTVT.